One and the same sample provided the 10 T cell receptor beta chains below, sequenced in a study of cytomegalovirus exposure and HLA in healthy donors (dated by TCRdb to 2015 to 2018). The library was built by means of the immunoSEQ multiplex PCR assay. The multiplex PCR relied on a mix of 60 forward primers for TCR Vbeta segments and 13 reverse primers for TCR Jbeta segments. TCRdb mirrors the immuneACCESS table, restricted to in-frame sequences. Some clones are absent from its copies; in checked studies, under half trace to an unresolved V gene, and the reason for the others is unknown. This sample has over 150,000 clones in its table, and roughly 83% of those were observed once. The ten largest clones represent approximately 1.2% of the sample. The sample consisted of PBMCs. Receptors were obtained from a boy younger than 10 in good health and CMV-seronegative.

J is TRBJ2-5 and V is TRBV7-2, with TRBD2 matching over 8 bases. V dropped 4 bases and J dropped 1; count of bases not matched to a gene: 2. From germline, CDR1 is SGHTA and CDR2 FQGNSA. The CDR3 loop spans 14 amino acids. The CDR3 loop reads CASSSTSVQETQYF. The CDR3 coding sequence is TGTGCCAGCAGCTCGACTAGCGTCCAAGAGACCCAGTACTTC.

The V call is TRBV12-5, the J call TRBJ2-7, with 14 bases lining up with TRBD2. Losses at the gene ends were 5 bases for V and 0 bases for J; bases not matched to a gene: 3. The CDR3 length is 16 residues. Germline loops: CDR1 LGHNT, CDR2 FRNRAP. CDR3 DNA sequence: TGTGCTAGTGGTGGACTAGCGGGAGGTCTCTCCTACGAGCAGTACTTC. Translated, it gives CASGGLAGGLSYEQYF.

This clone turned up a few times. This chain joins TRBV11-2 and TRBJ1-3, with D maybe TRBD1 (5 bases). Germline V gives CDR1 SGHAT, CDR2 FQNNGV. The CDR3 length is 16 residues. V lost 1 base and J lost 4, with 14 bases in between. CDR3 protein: CASSLVGRGWGNTIYF. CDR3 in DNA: TGTGCCAGCAGCTTAGTCGGAAGGGGTTGGGGAAACACCATATATTTT.

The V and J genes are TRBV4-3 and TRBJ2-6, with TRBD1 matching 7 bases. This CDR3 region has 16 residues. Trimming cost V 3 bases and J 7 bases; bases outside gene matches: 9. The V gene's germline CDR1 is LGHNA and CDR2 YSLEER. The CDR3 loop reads CASSQGLTGTANVLTF. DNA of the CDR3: TGCGCCAGCAGCCAGGGTTTGACAGGGACCGCCAACGTCCTGACTTTC.

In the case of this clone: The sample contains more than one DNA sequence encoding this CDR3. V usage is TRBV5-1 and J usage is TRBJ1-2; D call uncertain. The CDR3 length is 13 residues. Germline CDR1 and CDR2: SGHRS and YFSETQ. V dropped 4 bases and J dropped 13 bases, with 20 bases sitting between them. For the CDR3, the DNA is TGCGCCAGCAGCACCGAGGGAGCTCCATTGGGCACCTTC. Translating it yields CASSTEGAPLGTF. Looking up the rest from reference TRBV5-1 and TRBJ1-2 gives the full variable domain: KAGVTQTPRYLIKTRGQQVTLSCSPISGHRSVSWYQQTPGQGLQFLFEYFSETQRNKGNFPGRFSGRQFSNSRSEMNVSTLELGDSALYLCASSTEGAPLGTFGSGTRLTVV.

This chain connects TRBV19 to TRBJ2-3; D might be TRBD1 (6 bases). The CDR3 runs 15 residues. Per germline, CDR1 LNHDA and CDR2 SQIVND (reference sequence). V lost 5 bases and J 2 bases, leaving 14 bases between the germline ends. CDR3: CASSLGQPFTDTQYF. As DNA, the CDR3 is TGTGCCAGTAGTCTCGGACAGCCCTTCACAGATACGCAGTATTTT. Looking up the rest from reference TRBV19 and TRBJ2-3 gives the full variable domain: DGGITQSPKYLFRKEGQNVTLSCEQNLNHDAMYWYRQDPGQGLRLIYYSQIVNDFQKGDIAEGYSVSREKKESFPLTVTSAQKNPTAFYLCASSLGQPFTDTQYFGPGTRLTVL.

CDR3 residues: CASGLTQLGGSTDTQYF. The CDR3 nucleotides are TGTGCTAGTGGTTTGACCCAACTGGGGGGGAGCACAGATACGCAGTATTTT. The chain combines TRBV12-5 with TRBJ2-3; 7 nucleotides align to TRBD2. V was clipped by 2 bases and J by 0 bases; unmatched bases: 8. Germline loops: CDR1 LGHNT, CDR2 FRNRAP. This CDR3 is 17 amino acids long.

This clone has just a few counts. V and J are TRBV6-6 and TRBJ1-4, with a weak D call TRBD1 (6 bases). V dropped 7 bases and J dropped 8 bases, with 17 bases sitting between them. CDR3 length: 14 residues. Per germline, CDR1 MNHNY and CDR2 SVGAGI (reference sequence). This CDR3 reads CASKVTTGSEKLFF. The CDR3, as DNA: TGTGCCAGCAAAGTTACGACAGGCTCCGAAAAACTGTTTTTT.

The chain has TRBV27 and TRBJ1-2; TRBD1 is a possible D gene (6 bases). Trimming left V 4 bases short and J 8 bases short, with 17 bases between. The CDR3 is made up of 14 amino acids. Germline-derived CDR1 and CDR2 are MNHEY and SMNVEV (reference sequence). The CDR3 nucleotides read TGTGCCAGCAGTTCGAGGGGGGGATTGGGGGGCTACACCTTC. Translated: CASSSRGGLGGYTF.

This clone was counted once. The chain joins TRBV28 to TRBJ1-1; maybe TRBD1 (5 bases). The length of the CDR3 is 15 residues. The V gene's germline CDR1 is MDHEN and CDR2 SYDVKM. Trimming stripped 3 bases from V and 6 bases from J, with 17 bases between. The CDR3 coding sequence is TGTGCCAGCAGTTTGGAGGCGCGAGGGGAGGCTGAAGCTTTCTTT. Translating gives CASSLEARGEAEAFF.